The clone carrying this T cell receptor (beta chain) was picked up many times. No antigen is known for it. Unique molecular identifiers were present in the TCR beta cDNA libraries. TCRdb re-called the PCR reads through MiXCR, storing one row per CDR3 protein. The data show hundreds of thousands of distinct CDR3 sequences, about 53% seen once. The length of the CDR3 is 14 residues. With V trimmed by 5 bases and J by 7 bases, 8 bases remained unmatched. The germline V gene has CDR1 SGHTA and CDR2 FQGNSA. The data are from a study of post-analysis software for immune sequencing data. In the study overall: Recorded subtypes: relapsing-remitting, secondary progressive, progressive-relapsing; some patients unannotated.

General study findings and limits: Five or six TRBV segments, TRBV5-6, TRBV5-1 and TRBV20-1 among them, were found more frequent in patients than controls. Clustering by F measure revealed strong co-clustering among samples prepared together in one batch.

This sequence originates from a girl aged 5-17 years with multiple sclerosis. Sequencing was carried out using blood. The rearrangement joins TRBV7-2 to TRBJ2-7; 10 positions agree with TRBD1. CDR3 DNA sequence: TGTGCCAGCAGCCCAAGACAGGGGGCGGGTGAGCAGTACTTC. This translates into CASSPRQGAGEQYF.